These 27 T cell receptor beta chains came from one sample sequenced in a study of radiotherapy plus CTLA-4 blockade in lung cancer. The data were produced by immunoSEQ multiplex PCR, yet TCRdb's version contains in-frame clones alone and is incomplete. The sample records tens of thousands of clones, around nine tenths being singletons. Sequenced material: peripheral blood, taken from a patient treated with radiotherapy plus ipilimumab. The origin of the receptors is a human donor with non-small cell lung cancer that progressed on radiotherapy plus ipilimumab.

The rearrangement joins TRBV27 to TRBJ1-5, with unresolved D. The CDR3 has 16 residues. V was trimmed by 7 bases and J by 1 base, leaving 17 bases between them. Germline V CDR1 and CDR2: MNHEY, SMNVEV (reference sequence). The DNA for the CDR3 is TGTGCCAGCAAATATTCCTCTTATCCGAGCAATCAGCCCCAGCATTTT. Residues: CASKYSSYPSNQPQHF.

The V gene is TRBV7-9, the J gene TRBJ2-7; TRBD2 matches 10 bases. Germline trimming cut 5 bases from V and 7 bases from J; bases unmatched to any gene: 14. The CDR3 sequence is 16 residues long. The germline gives CDR1 SEHNR, CDR2 FQNEAQ (reference sequence). CDR3 sequence reads: CASSQPSGGAVREQYF. As DNA, the CDR3 is TGTGCCAGCAGCCAGCCGAGCGGGGGGGCCGTAAGGGAGCAGTACTTC.

This clone was observed a few times. This chain links TRBV19 with TRBJ2-2; D remains ambiguous. CDR3 length equals 12 residues. Trimming left V 7 bases short and J 6 bases short, with 9 bases between. Germline loops: CDR1 LNHDA, CDR2 SQIVND (reference sequence). The CDR3 bases are TGTGCCAGTACCCCGAGAGCCGGGGAGCTGTTTTTT. Translation gives CASTPRAGELFF.

This chain uses TRBV20-1 with TRBJ2-3; D is possibly TRBD2 (6 bases). V lost 5 bases, J lost 4 bases, and 7 bases lay in between. The V gene's germline CDR1 is DFQATT and CDR2 SNEGSKA (reference sequence). This CDR3 is 11 amino acids long. CDR3 DNA: TGCAGTGCTGGGAGGTCAGATACGCAGTATTTT. It yields the protein CSAGRSDTQYF.

The chain joins TRBV4-1 to TRBJ2-5, with D perhaps being TRBD1 or TRBD2 (6 bases each). CDR3 length: 15 residues. CDR1 MGHRA and CDR2 YSYEKL come from the germline V gene. Trimming removed 1 base at V and 5 bases at J, with 14 bases between. CDR3 in amino acids: CASSQAEGVVETQYF. The CDR3 DNA reads TGCGCCAGCAGCCAAGCGGAGGGGGTTGTGGAGACCCAGTACTTC.

This chain uses TRBV2 with TRBJ2-5; D uncertain. The ends were cut back, 3 bases at V and 3 bases at J, with 5 bases in the middle. CDR3 size: 12 residues. Germline CDR1 SNHLY, CDR2 FYNNEI. CDR3 coding DNA: TGTGCCAGCAGTGACTGGAAAGAGACCCAGTACTTC. Protein product: CASSDWKETQYF.

The V and J genes are TRBV6-1 and TRBJ2-2; 9 positions match TRBD2. This CDR3 spans 16 amino acids. Germline V CDR1 and CDR2: MNHNS, SASEGT. V was clipped by 4 bases and J by 7 bases; unmatched bases: 10. CDR3 in DNA: TGTGCCAGCAGTGTGCCAGCGGGGGGCCGGGGCGGGGAGCTGTTTTTT. It specifies CASSVPAGGRGGELFF.

As concerns this clone: At one end the junction does not follow the germline gene, possibly because of a read error. The same CDR3 also results from other DNA sequences found in this sample. The chain employs TRBV25-1 and TRBJ2-7; 7 bases are shared with TRBD1. Germline CDR1 MGHDK, CDR2 SYGVNS. There are 12 residues in the CDR3. The CDR3 protein is CASSATGNEQYF. CDR3 sequence (DNA): TGTGCCAGCAGTGCGACAGGGAACGAGCAGTACTTT.

The gene calls are TRBV6-4 and TRBJ2-6; a weak D match, TRBD1 (6 bases). V gave up 6 bases and J gave up 0 bases, with 9 bases separating them. From germline, CDR1 is MRHNA and CDR2 SNTAGT. This CDR3 spans 15 amino acids. CDR3 nucleotide sequence: TGTGCCAGCAGGGCACAGGGCTCTGGGGCCAACGTCCTGACTTTC. This sequence encodes CASRAQGSGANVLTF.

The chain carries TRBV25-1 and TRBJ2-7; 10 bases agree with TRBD2. CDR3 length equals 18 residues. Germline values: CDR1 MGHDK, CDR2 SYGVNS. The V and J ends lost 4 bases and 2 bases, in that order; junction bases with no gene match: 14. CDR3 region: CASSGGRLEREGPYEQYF. The CDR3 bases are TGTGCCAGCAGTGGGGGGCGGTTAGAGCGGGAGGGCCCCTACGAGCAGTACTTC.

The chain links TRBV4-1 to TRBJ1-5; 9 bases are a match to TRBD1. Germline CDR1 MGHRA, CDR2 YSYEKL. After removal of 5 bases from V and 5 bases from J, the junction contained 10 bases not matched to a gene. The CDR3 consists of 16 residues. The DNA of the CDR3 is TGCGCCAGCAGCGAACTAGGGGGACAGGGTTATCAGCCCCAGCATTTT. Encoded protein: CASSELGGQGYQPQHF.

This chain connects TRBV6-1 to TRBJ2-1, with D perhaps TRBD2 (6 bases). The CDR3 has 13 amino acids. The V end lost 8 bases, the J end lost 6 bases, and 14 bases lay between the germline ends. Per the germline V gene, CDR1 is MNHNS and CDR2 is SASEGT. The CDR3 region has the DNA TGTGCCAGCTCTTCCCGGGGGATCAATGAGCAGTTCTTC. This gives the protein CASSSRGINEQFF.

This clone was recorded only once. The CDR3 here is CASSRSRQGSQQPQHF. The CDR3 DNA reads TGTGCCAGCAGTCGTTCGAGACAGGGGTCGCAGCAGCCCCAGCATTTT. The V gene is TRBV6-6, the J gene TRBJ1-5; TRBD1 aligns across 8 bases. The CDR3 is 16 amino acids. The germline V gene has CDR1 MNHNY and CDR2 SVGAGI (reference sequence). V was pared by 5 bases and J by 7 bases, with 13 bases of the junction left unmatched.

CDR3 sequence (DNA): TGCAGCCCCTACAGGGGGGAAAAGACCGGGGAGCTGTTTTTT. Amino acids: CSPYRGEKTGELFF. The chain employs TRBV29-1 and TRBJ2-2, with 8 nucleotides matching TRBD1. The CDR3 length is 14 residues. With V trimmed by 8 bases and J by 5 bases, 10 bases remained unmatched. Germline lookup yields CDR1 SQVTM and CDR2 ANQGSEA.

The chain employs TRBV6-1 and TRBJ1-1, with unresolved D. CDR3 size: 13 residues. The V end was cut by 8 bases, the J end by 3 bases, with 13 bases between. Germline assignment: CDR1 MNHNS and CDR2 SASEGT. Here the CDR3 reads CASGRRKDTEAFF. Written as DNA, the CDR3 is TGTGCCAGCGGACGTCGTAAGGACACTGAAGCTTTCTTT.

This chain links TRBV5-6 with TRBJ2-7, with no clear D. V was shortened by 2 bases and J by 2 bases, with 11 bases between the two germline ends. Germline V gene sequence: CDR1 SGHDT, CDR2 YYEEEE. This CDR3 is 14 amino acids long. The CDR3 spells CASSFAYLTYEQYF. The CDR3 DNA reads as TGTGCCAGCAGCTTCGCCTATCTTACCTACGAGCAGTACTTC.

The CDR3: CASSPPNRGTQETQYF. The CDR3 region has the DNA TGTGCCAGCTCACCGCCGAACAGGGGAACTCAAGAGACCCAGTACTTC. The chain carries TRBV18 and TRBJ2-5, with TRBD1 matching 7 bases. The length of the CDR3 is 16 residues. Germline V CDR1 and CDR2: KGHSH, LQKENI. Trimming cost V 3 bases and J 2 bases; bases outside gene matches: 9.

This chain connects TRBV7-2 to TRBJ2-7, with 11 bases lining up with TRBD2. The trim removed 5 bases at V and 0 bases at J, leaving 9 bases unmatched. CDR3 length equals 17 residues. CDR1 and CDR2 (germline): SGHTA, FQGNSA. The CDR3 region has the DNA TGTGCCAGCAGCCCTACTAGCGGGGGCCTGAGCTCCTACGAGCAGTACTTC. Translated: CASSPTSGGLSSYEQYF.

This clone was found a few times. The rearrangement uses TRBV19 and TRBJ1-4; no clear D. The CDR3 has 13 residues. The germline CDR1 and CDR2 sequences are LNHDA and SQIVND (reference sequence). V was pared by 4 bases and J by 7 bases, with 10 bases between. In nucleotides, the CDR3 is TGTGCCAGTAGTACGGTGCGGGGTGAAAAACTGTTTTTT. Protein product: CASSTVRGEKLFF.

The chain couples TRBV7-2 to TRBJ1-5, with TRBD1 matching 10 bases. From germline, CDR1 is SGHTA and CDR2 FQGNSA. V was clipped by 7 bases and J by 9 bases; unmatched bases: 6. This CDR3 has 13 amino acids. CDR3 DNA sequence: TGTGCCAGCAACAAGGACAGGGGGGGGCCCCAGCATTTT. Its protein is CASNKDRGGPQHF.

The chain joins TRBV6-5 to TRBJ2-7; D ambiguous. The CDR3 spans 11 residues. V was shortened by 8 bases and J by 7 bases, with 12 bases between the two germline ends. Germline V lookup: CDR1 MNHEY, CDR2 SVGAGI. The CDR3 sequence is CASCSSQEQYF. CDR3 coding DNA: TGTGCCAGCTGCTCCAGCCAAGAGCAGTACTTC.

The V gene is TRBV5-1, the J gene TRBJ2-3; 7 nucleotides match TRBD2. Germline CDR1 is SGHRS and CDR2 is YFSETQ. V shed 3 bases, J shed 8 bases, and the junction held 12 bases outside the gene matches. The CDR3 consists of 15 residues. The DNA for the CDR3 is TGCGCCAGCAGCTCAGGGACTAAGGGGCTTGGTACGCAGTATTTT. It codes for CASSSGTKGLGTQYF.

The chain carries TRBV6-6 and TRBJ1-1; D is uncertain. This CDR3 spans 13 amino acids. V lost 4 bases and J 1 base, leaving 7 bases between the germline ends. Germline CDR1 is MNHNY and CDR2 is SVGAGI (reference sequence). Here the CDR3 DNA reads TGTGCCAGCAGTTGGGCCCCGAACACTGAAGCTTTCTTT. Translated, it gives CASSWAPNTEAFF.

This clone was seen only a few times. The chain uses TRBV7-8 and TRBJ2-4, with TRBD1 identical over 7 bases. The CDR3 has 15 residues. The V segment lost 5 bases and the J segment 0 bases; nucleotides outside the gene matches: 4. In germline, CDR1 is SGHVS, CDR2 FQNEAQ. CDR3 coding DNA: TGTGCCAGCAGCGGCGGACAGGCAGCCAAAAACATTCAGTACTTC. Protein product: CASSGGQAAKNIQYF.

This clone was detected only once. This rearrangement joins TRBV6-1 to TRBJ2-7, with TRBD2 identical over 7 bases. V lost 7 bases, J lost 2 bases, and 5 bases stayed unmatched. Germline values: CDR1 MNHNS, CDR2 SASEGT. The CDR3 is made up of 13 amino acids. The CDR3 DNA follows: TGTGCCAGCAAGGCGGGGGACCCCTACGAGCAGTACTTC. Residues: CASKAGDPYEQYF.

CDR3 nucleotide sequence: TGCAGTGCAGGGTCCGACTATGGCTACACCTTC. Protein product: CSAGSDYGYTF. This sequence joins TRBV20-1 and TRBJ1-2; D unclear. The V end lost 6 bases, the J end lost 3 bases, and 8 bases lay between the germline ends. CDR1 is DFQATT, CDR2 SNEGSKA, per germline (reference sequence). The CDR3 totals 11 residues.

This chain uses TRBV10-3 with TRBJ1-6; D might be TRBD1 (6 bases). V lost 4 bases and J 0 bases, leaving 13 bases between the germline ends. Germline loops: CDR1 ENHRY, CDR2 SYGVKD. The CDR3 runs to 17 residues. In DNA form, the CDR3 reads TGTGCCATCAGTGCTACAGGGAGGAGCTCCTATAATTCACCCCTCCACTTT. This translates into CAISATGRSSYNSPLHF.